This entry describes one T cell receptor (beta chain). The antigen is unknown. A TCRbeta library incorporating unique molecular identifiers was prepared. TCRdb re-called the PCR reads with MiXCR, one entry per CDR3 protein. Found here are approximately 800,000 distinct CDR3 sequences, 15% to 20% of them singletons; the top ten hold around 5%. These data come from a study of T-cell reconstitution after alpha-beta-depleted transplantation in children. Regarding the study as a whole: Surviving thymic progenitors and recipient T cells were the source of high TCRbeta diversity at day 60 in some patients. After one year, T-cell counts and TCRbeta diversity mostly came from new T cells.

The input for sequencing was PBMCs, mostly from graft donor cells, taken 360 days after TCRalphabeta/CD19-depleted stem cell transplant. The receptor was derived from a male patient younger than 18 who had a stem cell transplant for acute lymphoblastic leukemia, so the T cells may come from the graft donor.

CDR3 sequence (DNA): TGTGCCAGCAGTTACCGGGACCCACGAGGCTACACCTTC. Its translation: CASSYRDPRGYTF. V and J are TRBV6-5 and TRBJ1-2, with D perhaps TRBD1 (5 bases). The V gene lost 2 bases and the J gene lost 8 bases, with 12 bases spanning the gap. The CDR3 has 13 amino acids. Germline CDR1 MNHEY, CDR2 SVGAGI.